Presented here are 17 T cell receptor beta chains from one specimen sequenced in a study of Graves' ophthalmopathy and Graves' hyperthyroidism. RNA transcripts served as template for amplifying TCR beta CDR3 sequences. First-round RT-PCR used HTBI primers; second-round multiplex PCR followed. MiXCR, applied by TCRdb to the multiplex PCR reads, yields one record per CDR3 protein. The sample includes hundreds of thousands of distinct CDR3 sequences, about a fifth of them seen just once. Sequenced material: peripheral blood. These receptor sequences come from a woman under 30 with stable Graves' hyperthyroidism. Some clones in this sample may be carry-over from other donors' samples.

This clonotype has just a few counts. The J gene is TRBJ1-5, the V gene TRBV12-3 or TRBV12-4; D is unclear. The CDR3 is 13 amino acids. Between the trimmed V and J ends, which lost 6 bases and 7 bases, there was a span of 13 bases. CDR3 sequence (DNA): TGTGCCAGCAGCCGCCGACCCCTACAGCCCCAGCATTTT. It encodes CASSRRPLQPQHF.

The sample holds a few counts of this clonotype. V is TRBV11-1 and J is TRBJ2-5; 9 bases fit TRBD1. CDR3 size: 18 residues. Germline CDR1 and CDR2: SGHAT and FQDESV (reference sequence). J lost 1 base, V lost 5 bases, and 14 bases had no gene match. The CDR3 protein is CASSGRGRDRAFQETQYF. The CDR3, as DNA: TGTGCCAGCAGCGGTAGGGGCCGGGACAGGGCATTCCAAGAGACCCAGTACTTC.

This clonotype was seen many times. This chain links TRBV3-1 with TRBJ1-6; unclear D gene. The V and J ends lost 2 bases and 2 bases respectively, with 10 bases between them. This CDR3 contains 16 residues. CDR1 is LGHDT and CDR2 is YNNKEL in the germline V gene (reference sequence). CDR3 in amino acids: CASSQTWTPYNSPLHF. The CDR3 region has the DNA TGTGCCAGCAGCCAAACGTGGACCCCCTATAATTCACCCCTCCACTTT.

The chain joins TRBV11-2 to TRBJ1-2; tentative D call: TRBD1 (5 bases). Germline lookup yields CDR1 SGHAT and CDR2 FQNNGV. This CDR3 is built from 16 residues. Trimming took off 6 bases at V and 1 base at J, with 18 bases between the two ends. CDR3 region: CASSYIPSQGNYGYTF. DNA for the CDR3: TGTGCCAGCAGTTACATTCCCTCCCAGGGTAACTATGGCTACACCTTC.

The table lists this clonotype with many counts. This chain connects TRBV2 to TRBJ2-2; 15 bases are a match to TRBD2. Germline CDR1 is SNHLY and CDR2 is FYNNEI. The CDR3 has 17 residues. V lost 6 bases, J lost 0 bases, and 2 bases stayed unmatched. As DNA, the CDR3 is TGTGCCAGCAGGGGACTAGCGGGAGGCGCGAACACCGGGGAGCTGTTTTTT. Protein sequence: CASRGLAGGANTGELFF.

This chain links TRBV12-3 or TRBV12-4 with TRBJ2-7, with 8 bases identical to TRBD1. The CDR3 consists of 15 residues. V was pared by 7 bases and J by 3 bases, with 11 bases of the junction left unmatched. CDR3 DNA sequence: TGTGCCAGCACTCTGAGCCGGGACAGGAACTACGAGCAGTACTTC. Protein sequence: CASTLSRDRNYEQYF.

This clonotype was found a few times. This CDR3 is CASSFNGGGEQYF. The CDR3 DNA sequence: TGTGCCAGCAGTTTTAATGGGGGGGGTGAGCAGTACTTC. This chain joins TRBV12-3 or TRBV12-4 and TRBJ2-7; 7 nucleotides agree with TRBD2. The CDR3 sequence is 13 residues long. V gave up 3 bases and J gave up 7 bases; unmatched junction bases: 6.

The chain recombines TRBV6-1 with TRBJ1-2; D perhaps matches TRBD1 (5 bases). CDR1 and CDR2 from the germline V gene are MNHNS and SASEGT. The CDR3 is made up of 13 amino acids. The V end was cut by 7 bases, the J end by 2 bases, with 11 bases between. CDR3 DNA sequence: TGTGCCAGCAAGGCAGGGTTGAACTATGGCTACACCTTC. This codes for CASKAGLNYGYTF.

V usage is TRBV29-1 and J usage is TRBJ2-7; D perhaps matches TRBD2 (6 bases). The CDR3 contains 15 residues. Germline V CDR1 and CDR2: SQVTM, ANQGSEA. The V and J ends lost 4 bases and 3 bases respectively, with 19 bases between them. The CDR3 region has the DNA TGCAGCGTTGCCCTTGGACTAAACCCCGGCTACGAGCAGTACTTC. Residues: CSVALGLNPGYEQYF.

Many counts were recorded for this clonotype. This chain joins TRBV30 and TRBJ1-2, with D tentatively TRBD1 (6 bases). Germline V gives CDR1 GTSNPN, CDR2 SVGIG (reference sequence). The CDR3 contains 14 residues. Trimming left V 2 bases short and J 2 bases short, with 12 bases between. The CDR3, as DNA: TGTGCCTGGAGTAATGGGGGGGGCAACTATGGCTACACCTTC. This gives the protein CAWSNGGGNYGYTF.

This clonotype was found a few times. The chain recombines TRBV6-1 with TRBJ2-2, with no clear D. The germline gives CDR1 MNHNS, CDR2 SASEGT. The CDR3 has 12 residues. V lost 6 bases and J 7 bases, leaving 9 bases between the germline ends. The CDR3 sequence: CASRGEVGELFF. The CDR3 DNA reads as TGTGCCAGCAGGGGCGAGGTCGGGGAGCTGTTTTTT.

The chain combines TRBV30 with TRBJ2-2; 8 bases align to TRBD2. The V and J ends lost 0 bases and 5 bases, in that order; junction bases with no gene match: 2. Germline V gene data show CDR1 as GTSNPN and CDR2 as SVGIG (reference sequence). The CDR3 is made up of 14 amino acids. CDR3 sequence reads: CAWSVPGGTGELFF. The CDR3, as DNA: TGTGCCTGGAGTGTACCGGGGGGGACCGGGGAGCTGTTTTTT.

This clonotype was counted many times. This sequence joins TRBV29-1 and TRBJ1-2, with 7 bases fitting TRBD1. Germline V gene sequence: CDR1 SQVTM, CDR2 ANQGSEA. This CDR3 is 10 amino acids long. With V trimmed by 4 bases and J by 12 bases, 5 bases remained unmatched. The CDR3 loop reads CSVVPGTDTF. In DNA form, the CDR3 reads TGCAGCGTTGTACCCGGGACAGACACCTTC.

V and J are TRBV20-1 and TRBJ1-2; a weak D match, TRBD1 (5 bases). V shed 5 bases and J shed 2 bases, with 9 bases lying between them. The CDR3 is 12 residues long. CDR1 and CDR2 (germline): DFQATT, SNEGSKA (reference sequence). CDR3 protein: CSAPGINYGYTF. Here the CDR3 DNA reads TGCAGTGCTCCAGGGATAAACTATGGCTACACCTTC.

J is TRBJ2-7 and V is TRBV7-2; no definite D call. V gave up 4 bases and J gave up 3 bases, with 10 bases separating them. The length of the CDR3 is 13 residues. The germline gives CDR1 SGHTA, CDR2 FQGNSA. The CDR3: CASSSVSFYEQYF. DNA for the CDR3: TGTGCCAGCAGCTCAGTATCGTTCTACGAGCAGTACTTC. Together with reference TRBV7-2 and TRBJ2-7, the CDR3 gives the full variable domain: GAGVSQSPSNKVTEKGKDVELRCDPISGHTALYWYRQSLGQGLEFLIYFQGNSAPDKSGLPSDRFSAERTGGSVSTLTIQRTQQEDSAVYLCASSSVSFYEQYFGPGTRLTVT.

This clonotype was observed many times. The chain joins TRBV7-9 to TRBJ1-3, with D hard to call. The CDR3 sequence is 15 residues long. Between the trimmed V and J ends, which lost 4 bases and 2 bases, there was a span of 12 bases. Germline CDR1 reads SEHNR; CDR2 reads FQNEAQ (reference sequence). The CDR3 loop reads CASSSRKTAGNTIYF. The DNA for the CDR3 is TGTGCCAGCAGCTCCAGAAAGACCGCTGGAAACACCATATATTTT.

This clonotype appeared many times. V gene TRBV10-3 combines with J gene TRBJ2-7; D may match TRBD1 or TRBD2 (6 bases each). With 3 bases removed from V and 4 bases from J, the gap between germline ends came to 19 bases. Looked up from germline, CDR1 is ENHRY and CDR2 is SYGVKD. This CDR3 contains 16 residues. This chain's CDR3 is CAISDSAGEAGYEQYF. CDR3 in DNA: TGTGCCATCAGTGATTCGGCAGGGGAGGCTGGATACGAGCAGTACTTC.